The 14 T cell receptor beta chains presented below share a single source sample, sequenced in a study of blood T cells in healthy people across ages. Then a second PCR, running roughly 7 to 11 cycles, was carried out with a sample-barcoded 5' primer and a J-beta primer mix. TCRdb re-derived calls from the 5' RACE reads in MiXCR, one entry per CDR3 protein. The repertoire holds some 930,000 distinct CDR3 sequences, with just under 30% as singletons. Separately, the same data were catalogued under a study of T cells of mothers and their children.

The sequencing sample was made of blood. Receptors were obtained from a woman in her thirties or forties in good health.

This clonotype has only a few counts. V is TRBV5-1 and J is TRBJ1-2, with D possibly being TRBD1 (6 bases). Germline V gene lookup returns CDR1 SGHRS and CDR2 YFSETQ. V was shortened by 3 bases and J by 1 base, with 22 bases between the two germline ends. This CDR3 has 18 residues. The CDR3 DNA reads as TGCGCCAGCAGCTACCCCCGACAGGAGGAATCTTATAACTATGGCTACACCTTC. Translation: CASSYPRQEESYNYGYTF.

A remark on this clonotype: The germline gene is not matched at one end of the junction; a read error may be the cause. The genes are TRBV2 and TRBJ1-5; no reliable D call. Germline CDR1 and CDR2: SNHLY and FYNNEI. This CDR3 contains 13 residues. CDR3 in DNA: TGTGCCAGCAGGGAAGGTACCCGTCAGCCCCAGCATTTT. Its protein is CASREGTRQPQHF.

The CDR3 is CASSFTSGSYNEQFF. CDR3 coding DNA: TGTGCCAGCAGCTTTACTAGCGGGAGCTACAATGAGCAGTTCTTC. This chain joins TRBV7-3 and TRBJ2-1; 11 bases align to TRBD2. V trimming: 3 bases; J trimming: 3 bases; junction bases outside the gene matches: 1. The CDR3 runs 15 residues. The germline CDR1 and CDR2 sequences are SGHTA and FQGTGA.

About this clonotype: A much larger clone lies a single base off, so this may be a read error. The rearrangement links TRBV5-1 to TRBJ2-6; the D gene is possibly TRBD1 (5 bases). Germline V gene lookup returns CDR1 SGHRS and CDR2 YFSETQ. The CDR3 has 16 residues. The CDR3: CASSLAGYSGANVRTF. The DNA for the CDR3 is TGCGCCAGCAGCTTGGCCGGGTACTCTGGGGCCAACGTCCGGACTTTC.

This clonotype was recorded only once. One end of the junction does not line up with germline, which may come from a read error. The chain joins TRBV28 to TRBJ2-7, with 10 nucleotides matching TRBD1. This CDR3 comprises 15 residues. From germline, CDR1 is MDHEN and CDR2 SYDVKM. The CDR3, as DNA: TGTGCCGGCAGGTCCGGGACAGGGGCCTTGTACGAGCAGTACTTC. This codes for CAGRSGTGALYEQYF.

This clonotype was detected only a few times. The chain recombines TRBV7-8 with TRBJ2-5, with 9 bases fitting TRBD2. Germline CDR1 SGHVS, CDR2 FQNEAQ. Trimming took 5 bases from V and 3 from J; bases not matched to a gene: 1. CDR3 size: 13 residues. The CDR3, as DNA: TGTGCCAGCAGCGCGGGAGGGGAAGAGACCCAGTACTTC. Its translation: CASSAGGEETQYF.

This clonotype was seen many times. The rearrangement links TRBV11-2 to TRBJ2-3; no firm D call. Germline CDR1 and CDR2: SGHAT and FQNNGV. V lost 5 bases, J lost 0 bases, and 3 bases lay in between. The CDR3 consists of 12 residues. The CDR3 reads CASSASTDTQYF. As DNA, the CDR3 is TGTGCCAGCAGCGCGAGCACAGATACGCAGTATTTT. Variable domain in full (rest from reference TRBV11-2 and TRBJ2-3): EAGVAQSPRYKIIEKRQSVAFWCNPISGHATLYWYQQILGQGPKLLIQFQNNGVVDDSQLPKDRFSAERLKGVDSTLKIQPAKLEDSAVYLCASSASTDTQYFGPGTRLTVL.

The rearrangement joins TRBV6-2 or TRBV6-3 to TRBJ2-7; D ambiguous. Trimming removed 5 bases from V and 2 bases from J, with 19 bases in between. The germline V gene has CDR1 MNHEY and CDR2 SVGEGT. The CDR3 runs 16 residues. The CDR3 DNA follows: TGTGCCAGCAGTACTCCTTTGGACCCAGACCCCTACGAGCAGTACTTC. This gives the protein CASSTPLDPDPYEQYF.

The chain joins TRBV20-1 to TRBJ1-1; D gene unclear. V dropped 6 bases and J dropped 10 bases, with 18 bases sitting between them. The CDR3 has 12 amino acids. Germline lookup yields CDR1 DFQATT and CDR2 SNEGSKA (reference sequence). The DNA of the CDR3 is TGCAGTGCCCCCCGTGGGGAGACGAGAGCTTTCTTT. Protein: CSAPRGETRAFF.

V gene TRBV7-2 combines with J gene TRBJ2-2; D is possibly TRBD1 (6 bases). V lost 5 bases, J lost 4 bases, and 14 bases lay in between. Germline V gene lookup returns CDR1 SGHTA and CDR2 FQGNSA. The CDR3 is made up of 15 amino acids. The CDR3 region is CASSPNQGSTGELFF. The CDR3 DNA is TGTGCCAGCAGCCCAAACCAGGGGAGCACCGGGGAGCTGTTTTTT.

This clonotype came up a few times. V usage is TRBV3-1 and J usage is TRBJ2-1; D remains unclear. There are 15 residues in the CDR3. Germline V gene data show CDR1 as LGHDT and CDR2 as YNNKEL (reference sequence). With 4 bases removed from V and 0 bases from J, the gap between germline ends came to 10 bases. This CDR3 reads CASSRAESSYNEQFF. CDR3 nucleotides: TGTGCCAGCAGCCGAGCCGAAAGCTCCTACAATGAGCAGTTCTTC.

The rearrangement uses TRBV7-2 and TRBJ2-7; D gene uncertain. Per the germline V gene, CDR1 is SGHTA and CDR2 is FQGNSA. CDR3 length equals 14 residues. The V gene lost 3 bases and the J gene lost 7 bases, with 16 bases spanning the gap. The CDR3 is CASSFGWQAYEQYF. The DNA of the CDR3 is TGTGCCAGCAGCTTTGGTTGGCAGGCATATGAGCAGTACTTC.

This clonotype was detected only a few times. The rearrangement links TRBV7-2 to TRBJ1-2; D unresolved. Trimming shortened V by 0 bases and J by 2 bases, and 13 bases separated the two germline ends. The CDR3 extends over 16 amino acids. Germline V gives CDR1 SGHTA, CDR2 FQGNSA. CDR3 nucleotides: TGTGCCAGCAGCTTAGCCCCTAACGGGCCGAACTATGGCTACACCTTC. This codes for CASSLAPNGPNYGYTF.

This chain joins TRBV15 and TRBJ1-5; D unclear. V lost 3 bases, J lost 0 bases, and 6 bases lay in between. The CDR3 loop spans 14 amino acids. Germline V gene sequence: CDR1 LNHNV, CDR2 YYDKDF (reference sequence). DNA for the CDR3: TGTGCCACCAGCAGGGATTATAGCAATCAGCCCCAGCATTTT. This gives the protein CATSRDYSNQPQHF. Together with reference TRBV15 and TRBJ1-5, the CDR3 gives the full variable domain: DAMVIQNPRYQVTQFGKPVTLSCSQTLNHNVMYWYQQKSSQAPKLLFHYYDKDFNNEADTPDNFQSRRPNTSFCFLDIRSPGLGDTAMYLCATSRDYSNQPQHFGDGTRLSIL.